The 4 T cell receptor beta chains below come from one sample, sequenced in a study of blood T cell repertoires in COVID-19 (dated by TCRdb to between 2020 and 2021). Library generation was performed with the immunoSEQ multiplex PCR assay. TCRdb provides this immuneACCESS table in a form limited to in-frame rearrangements. Some clones are lacking; in checked studies, under half of them reflect an unresolved V gene, and why the rest are absent is not known. A total of about 250,000 clones appear in this sample, about 80% of them only once. Roughly 9.8% of the sample comes from the top ten. Specimen: peripheral blood. These TCRs come from a man older than 75 with acute or convalescent COVID-19.

CDR3 loop: CASSQGQDVRYGYTF. The CDR3 nucleotides read TGTGCCAGCAGCCAAGGACAGGATGTTCGTTATGGCTACACCTTC. The chain joins TRBV3-1 (or the pseudogene TRBV3-2) to TRBJ1-2, with D maybe TRBD1 (6 bases). V shed 1 base and J shed 5 bases, with 14 bases lying between them. Per the germline V gene, CDR1 is LGHDT and CDR2 is YNNKEL (reference sequence). This CDR3 comprises 15 residues.

The V call is TRBV29-1, the J call TRBJ2-1; 8 nucleotides align to TRBD2. Germline loops: CDR1 SQVTM, CDR2 ANQGSEA. Losses at the gene ends were 4 bases for V and 0 bases for J; bases not matched to a gene: 5. This CDR3 comprises 15 residues. As DNA, the CDR3 is TGCAGCGTTGCGGTAGCGGGGAGCTCCTACAATGAGCAGTTCTTC. It yields the protein CSVAVAGSSYNEQFF.

The chain uses TRBV30 and TRBJ1-6, with D perhaps matching TRBD1 (5 bases). The CDR3 runs 15 residues. The germline V gene encodes CDR1 GTSNPN and CDR2 SVGIG (reference sequence). Trimming took off 4 bases at V and 0 bases at J, with 10 bases between the two ends. CDR3 protein: CAWKTVSSYNSPLHF. The CDR3, as DNA: TGTGCCTGGAAGACAGTGAGCTCCTATAATTCACCCCTCCACTTT.

The rearrangement uses TRBV10-1 and TRBJ1-5, with D possibly matching TRBD1 (5 bases). The germline CDR1 and CDR2 sequences are WNHNN and SYGVQD (reference sequence). The CDR3 is 14 residues long. With 4 bases removed from V and 3 bases from J, the gap between germline ends came to 10 bases. The CDR3 here is CASSGGSVNQPQHF. CDR3 DNA: TGCGCCAGCAGTGGGGGCTCGGTCAATCAGCCCCAGCATTTT.